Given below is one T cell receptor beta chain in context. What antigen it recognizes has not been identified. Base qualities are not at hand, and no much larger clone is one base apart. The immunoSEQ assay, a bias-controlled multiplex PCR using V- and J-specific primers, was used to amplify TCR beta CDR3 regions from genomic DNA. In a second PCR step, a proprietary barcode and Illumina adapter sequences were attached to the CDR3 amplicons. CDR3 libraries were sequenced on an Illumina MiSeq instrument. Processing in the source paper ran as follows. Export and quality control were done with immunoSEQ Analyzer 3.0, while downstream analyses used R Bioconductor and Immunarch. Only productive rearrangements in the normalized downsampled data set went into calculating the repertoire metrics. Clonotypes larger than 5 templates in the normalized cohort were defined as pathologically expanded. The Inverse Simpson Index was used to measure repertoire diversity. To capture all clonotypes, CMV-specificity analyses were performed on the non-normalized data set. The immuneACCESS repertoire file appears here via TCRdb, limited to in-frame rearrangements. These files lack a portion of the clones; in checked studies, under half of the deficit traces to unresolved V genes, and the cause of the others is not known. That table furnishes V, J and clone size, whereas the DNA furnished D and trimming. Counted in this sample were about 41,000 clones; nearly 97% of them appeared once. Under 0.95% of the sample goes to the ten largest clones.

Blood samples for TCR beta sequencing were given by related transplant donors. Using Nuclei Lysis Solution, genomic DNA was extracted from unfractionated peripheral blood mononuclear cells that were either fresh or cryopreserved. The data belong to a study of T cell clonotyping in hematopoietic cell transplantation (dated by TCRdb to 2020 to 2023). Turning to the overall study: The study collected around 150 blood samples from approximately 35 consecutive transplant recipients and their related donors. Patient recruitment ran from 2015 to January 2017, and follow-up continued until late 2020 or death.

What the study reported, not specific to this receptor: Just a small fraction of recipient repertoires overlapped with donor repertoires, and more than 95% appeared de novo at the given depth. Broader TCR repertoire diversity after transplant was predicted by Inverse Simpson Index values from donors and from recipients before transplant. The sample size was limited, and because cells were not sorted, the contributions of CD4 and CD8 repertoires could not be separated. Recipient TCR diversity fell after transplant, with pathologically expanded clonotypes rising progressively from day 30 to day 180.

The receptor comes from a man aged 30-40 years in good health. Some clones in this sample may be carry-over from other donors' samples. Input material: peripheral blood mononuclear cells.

The nucleotides read TGCGCCAGCAGCCAAGATTCATTCCTAGCGATGGATGAGCAGTTCTTC. Its protein is CASSQDSFLAMDEQFF. The rearrangement joined TRBV4-1 to TRBJ2-1; the best D guess is TRBD2, with 6 bases matching. CDR3 length: 16 amino acids, cysteine to phenylalanine. Only the CDR3 region is kept as DNA, spanning 48 bases read in frame from base 1. According to the germline V gene, CDR1 reads MGHRA and CDR2 reads YSYEKL. Trimming costs V 0 bases and J 8 bases, and their ends lie 17 bases apart.